What follows is one T cell receptor (beta chain) and its context. Its antigen is still unknown. Some clones are missing from TCRdb's copy, which holds only in-frame ones; the method was immunoSEQ multiplex PCR. The data contain some 40,000 clones, about 85% of them seen just once; the ten biggest clones take up about 16%. This entry comes from a study of OX40 agonist ivuxolimab in advanced cancers. Study outcomes and limitations: Among T cells, CD8+ cells averaged more expanded clones than CD4+ cells.

Blood draws occurred at baseline, cycle 4 day 1, and cycle 7 day 1. Germline V lookup: CDR1 LNHDA, CDR2 SQIVND (reference sequence). V dropped 6 bases and J dropped 4; count of bases not matched to a gene: 8. The CDR3 sequence is 14 residues long. The chain links TRBV19 to TRBJ2-7, with 8 bases aligning to TRBD2. The sample consisted of CD4+ or CD8+ T cells sorted from blood, taken in a trial of the OX40 agonist ivuxolimab. The source of this sequence is an adult with an advanced solid tumor such as melanoma, head and neck, liver or kidney cancer. CDR3 amino acids: CASSSGGANYEQYF. The CDR3, as DNA: TGTGCCAGTAGCTCCGGGGGGGCGAATTACGAGCAGTACTTC.